This T cell receptor beta chain stems from a study of T-cell memory formation after mild COVID-19. The CDR3 runs 14 residues. J lost 5 bases, V lost 2 bases, and 5 bases had no gene match. Germline CDR1 is SGHRS and CDR2 is YFSETQ. Constant-segment primers were used for 5'RACE, and the resulting TCR alpha and TCR beta cDNA libraries carried sample barcodes and UMIs. Each CDR3 protein gets one entry after TCRdb re-called the 5' RACE reads with MiXCR. The profile shows around 250,000 distinct CDR3 sequences, about a sixth of them singletons. The TCR sequence derives from a man in his late teens or twenties who had mild COVID-19 (a few samples of this study predate the infection). Cell type and time point are not known. Sequenced sample: PBMCs or a T cell subset sorted from them (not recorded which). This sequence joins TRBV5-1 and TRBJ1-1, with 8 bases fitting TRBD1. CDR3: CASSFTGGGTEAFF. The CDR3 nucleotides are TGCGCCAGCAGCTTTACAGGGGGGGGAACTGAAGCTTTCTTT.